This TCR beta chain was found in a study of Ad26.COV2.S vaccination and SARS-CoV-2 variants (dated by TCRdb to about 2021). At the level of the whole study: Donors in the vaccine arm were drawn from COV1001, a multicentre, randomized, double-blind, placebo-controlled phase I-IIa trial testing Ad26.COV2.S in healthy adults. Trial participants were randomized into five groups of five, in which low-dose or high-dose Ad26.COV2.S was given once or twice, or placebo was given on both occasions. Throughout the experiments and outcome assessment, investigators stayed blinded to trial group allocation. Sequencing of the TCRbeta repertoire served to evaluate the specificity and breadth of SARS-CoV-2-reactive T cell receptors following Ad26.COV2.S vaccination. Ad26.COV2.S was administered intramuscularly at 5 x 10^10 or 1 x 10^11 viral particles, either as a single shot or as two shots given 56 days apart. A total of about 30 samples were included in the TCR-sequenced set, comprising some 20 Ad26.COV2.S vaccine recipients, 5 placebo recipients and 8 SARS-CoV-2 convalescent individuals.

Taken with the paper, the label for treatment or condition translates to: approximately 18 received Ad26.COV2.S at low or high dose, single or two shots; a few received placebo; per-sample allocation not given. For vaccine and placebo recipients, repertoires were sequenced using samples collected on day 63 after the first injection. In Cohort 1b, around 23 adults aged 18-55 years were enrolled at a single site in Boston, USA, between 29 July and 7 August 2020. Ad26.COV2.S was a replication-incompetent adenovirus type 26 vector expressing a prefusion-stabilized SARS-CoV-2 spike protein from the original Wuhan strain. Points on this clone: The specificity of this receptor is unknown. The sample holds no much larger clone one base away, and base qualities are not on file.

TCRbeta CDR3 regions were sequenced with the immunoSEQ Assay. After extraction, genomic DNA underwent amplification by bias-controlled multiplex PCR, followed by high-throughput sequencing. Processing in the source paper ran as follows. To quantify the absolute abundance of every unique TCRbeta CDR3 region, sequences were collapsed and filtered. T cell fraction was estimated by normalization of TCRbeta template counts to usable DNA, with usable DNA being measured through amplification of reference genes present in all nucleated cells. Repertoire TCRs were annotated as SARS-CoV-2-specific when V gene, CDR3 amino acid sequence and J gene were exactly matched to a known reactive TCR set. The reference SARS-CoV-2 TCR set was derived from MIRA and filtered for enrichment in COVID-19-positive ImmuneCODE repertoires, a step that removed public or cross-reactive TCRs. Using the MIRA antigens, annotated TCRs were further analysed by specific ORF or by position within an ORF. Depth was the summed frequency of annotated unique rearrangements, while breadth was defined as annotated unique rearrangements over total unique productive rearrangements. Group comparisons of TCR breadth used two-sided Wilcoxon rank-sum tests. Imported from immuneACCESS, the table was reduced by TCRdb to in-frame sequences with V and J called. These copies leave out some clones; in studies compared against another copy, an unresolved V gene accounts for under half, and the cause of the remainder is not known. Clonal size and the V and J genes are those of that table, whereas D and trimming came from the DNA. For this sample the table gives about 480,000 clones, of which about 83% were detected only once. The ten biggest clones cover around 13% of the sample.

Via the germline V gene (reference sequence), CDR1 is GTSNPN and CDR2 SVGIG. The CDR3 covers 13 residues, taking in both the cysteine and the phenylalanine. The CDR3 DNA has 39 bases and is translated from base 1. The germline V and J ends show losses of 7 bases and 0 bases respectively, and no gene match explains 4 bases of the junction. What the research found in general, with its limitations: The authors noted that the TCR breadth and depth analyses may have underestimated total T cell responses. Substantial breadth of spike-specific CD8+ and CD4+ T cell responses was reported after vaccination. The study lacked the statistical power to compare responses across vaccine doses or regimens. Comparable non-spike TCR breadth was observed between vaccine and placebo recipients, consistent with only spike being contained in the vaccine. Spike-specific TCR breadth was higher in Ad26.COV2.S recipients than in placebo recipients (P = 0.0014).

This receptor was obtained from a person between 18 and 65 years old who received the Ad26.COV2.S COVID-19 vaccine or a placebo. The rearranged chain carries TRBV30 and TRBJ2-7; 9 bases in the middle match TRBD1. The material sequenced was peripheral blood, taken in a trial of Ad26.COV2.S vaccine versus placebo. The CDR3 corresponds to CASRQGGSYEQYF. The DNA sequence is given as TGTGCCTCGAGACAGGGGGGCTCCTACGAGCAGTACTTC. Reference TRBV30 and TRBJ2-7 genes cover what lies past the CDR3, so the full variable domain is SQTIHQWPATLVQPVGSPLSLECTVEGTSNPNLYWYRQAAGRGLQLLFYSVGIGQISSEVPQNLSASRPQDRQFILSSKKLLLSDSGFYLCASRQGGSYEQYFGPGTRLTVT.